This TCR beta chain was retrieved from a study of cytomegalovirus exposure and HLA in healthy donors. General study results and limits: Some V segments (TRBV6-2 and TRBV6-3 among them) were excluded as indistinguishable.

The PCR employed 60 Vbeta primers together with 13 Jbeta primers. The method was immunoSEQ multiplex PCR; TCRdb's version includes in-frame clones alone and lacks a portion of them. Among some 190,000 clones, 80% to 90% were seen once, and the ten largest hold 1.5% to 2%. Unmatched junction bases numbered 1, after V lost 0 bases and J lost 7 bases. This CDR3 region has 14 residues. Per germline, CDR1 MNHEY and CDR2 SMNVEV (reference sequence). A note on this clone: Its antigen remains unidentified.

This chain connects TRBV27 to TRBJ1-4; TRBD1 matches 8 bases. Sequencing was performed on PBMCs. This TCR was sampled from a man between 40 and 49 years old in good health and CMV-seropositive. The CDR3 coding sequence is TGTGCCAGCAGTTTATCGCAGGGGGCTGAAAAACTGTTTTTT. It translates to CASSLSQGAEKLFF.